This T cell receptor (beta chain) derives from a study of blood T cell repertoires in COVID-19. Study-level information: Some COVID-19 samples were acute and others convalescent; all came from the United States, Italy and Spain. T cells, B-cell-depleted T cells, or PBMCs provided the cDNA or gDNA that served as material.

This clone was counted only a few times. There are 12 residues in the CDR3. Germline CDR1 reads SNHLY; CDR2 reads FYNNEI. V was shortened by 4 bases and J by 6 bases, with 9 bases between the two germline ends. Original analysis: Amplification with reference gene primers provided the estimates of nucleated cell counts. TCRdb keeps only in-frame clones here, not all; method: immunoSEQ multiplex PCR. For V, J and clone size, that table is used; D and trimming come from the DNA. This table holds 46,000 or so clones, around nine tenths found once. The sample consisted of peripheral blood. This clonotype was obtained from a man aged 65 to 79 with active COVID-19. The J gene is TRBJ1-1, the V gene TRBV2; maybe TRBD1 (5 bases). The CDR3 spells CASSAGKSEAFF. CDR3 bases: TGTGCCAGCAGTGCAGGGAAATCTGAAGCTTTCTTT.